These 26 T cell receptor beta chains were sequenced from one sample in a study of PD-L1 blockade in urothelial cancer. Measured with immunoSEQ multiplex PCR; TCRdb has only the in-frame clones, and not every one. The profile shows about 20,000 clones, 88% of them singletons. The material was PBMCs, obtained around atezolizumab (anti-PD-L1) treatment. These receptors all stem from a man in his fifties or sixties with urothelial cancer.

The gene calls are TRBV7-3 and TRBJ2-1, with TRBD2 identical over 16 bases. V lost 0 bases and J lost 15; bases outside the gene matches: 5. The CDR3 covers 15 residues. From germline, CDR1 is SGHTA and CDR2 FQGTGA. CDR3 loop: CASSLTGTSGGAWFF. The CDR3 DNA reads as TGTGCCAGCAGCTTAACCGGGACTAGCGGGGGGGCGTGGTTCTTC. The variable domain in full, with the rest retrieved from reference TRBV7-3 and TRBJ2-1, is GAGVSQTPSNKVTEKGKYVELRCDPISGHTALYWYRQSLGQGPEFLIYFQGTGAADDSGLPNDRFFAVRPEGSVSTLKIQRTERGDSAVYLCASSLTGTSGGAWFFGPGTRLTVL.

The J gene is TRBJ2-7, the V gene TRBV18; 9 bases are shared with TRBD1. With V trimmed by 0 bases and J by 4 bases, 4 bases remained unmatched. The CDR3 sequence is 15 residues long. Per the germline V gene, CDR1 is KGHSH and CDR2 is LQKENI. The CDR3 nucleotides read TGTGCCAGCTCACCACCAAAACAGGGGGCATACGAGCAGTACTTC. It is translated as CASSPPKQGAYEQYF.

The rearrangement links TRBV27 to TRBJ1-4; a possible D gene is TRBD1 (5 bases). This CDR3 has 16 amino acids. Per germline, CDR1 MNHEY and CDR2 SMNVEV (reference sequence). V was clipped by 2 bases and J by 3 bases, with 13 bases between them. CDR3 coding DNA: TGTGCCAGCAGTTTAGGGCAGGGCTGGGCTAATGAAAAACTGTTTTTT. It yields the protein CASSLGQGWANEKLFF.

The rearrangement uses TRBV4-2 and TRBJ1-2; D ambiguous. CDR1 is LGHNA and CDR2 is YNFKEQ in the germline V gene. V lost 0 bases to trimming and J lost 4 bases, with 15 bases between them. The length of the CDR3 is 16 residues. The CDR3 nucleotides are TGTGCCAGCAGCCAAGACACGGCCGATAGACTCTATGGCTACACCTTC. This encodes CASSQDTADRLYGYTF.

The chain couples TRBV6-1 to TRBJ2-2; 7 nucleotides align to TRBD2. The length of the CDR3 is 16 residues. The J segment lost 7 bases and the V segment lost 3 bases, leaving 11 bases of the junction unmatched. Germline CDR1 is MNHNS and CDR2 is SASEGT. The CDR3 DNA reads as TGTGCCAGCAGTGAGGTGCGGGGGTTTAGCAGCGGGGAGCTGTTTTTT. Amino acid sequence: CASSEVRGFSSGELFF.

This clone was seen a single time. For the CDR3, the DNA is TGTGCCAGCAGCGTAGGTAGATTCGCCTACGAGCAGTACTTC. Protein sequence: CASSVGRFAYEQYF. The J gene is TRBJ2-7, the V gene TRBV9; D unclear. V dropped 0 bases and J dropped 2 bases, with 9 bases sitting between them. Germline V gene lookup returns CDR1 SGDLS and CDR2 YYNGEE. CDR3 length: 14 amino acids.

CDR3: CATKREQATNEKLFF. Here the CDR3 DNA reads TGTGCCACGAAGCGGGAACAAGCAACTAATGAAAAACTGTTTTTT. The rearrangement joins TRBV15 to TRBJ1-4; D uncertain. Trimming removed 9 bases from V and 0 bases from J, with 14 bases in between. CDR1 LNHNV and CDR2 YYDKDF come from the germline V gene (reference sequence). There are 15 residues in the CDR3. Full variable domain (rest looked up from reference TRBV15 and TRBJ1-4): DAMVIQNPRYQVTQFGKPVTLSCSQTLNHNVMYWYQQKSSQAPKLLFHYYDKDFNNEADTPDNFQSRRPNTSFCFLDIRSPGLGDTAMYLCATKREQATNEKLFFGSGTQLSVL.

This sequence joins TRBV9 and TRBJ2-3, with 8 bases matching TRBD2. The CDR3 sequence is 16 residues long. Germline CDR1 SGDLS, CDR2 YYNGEE. The V and J ends lost 4 bases and 6 bases, in that order; junction bases with no gene match: 13. The CDR3 sequence is CASSPRSGSWEDTQYF. The CDR3, as DNA: TGTGCCAGCAGCCCCAGAAGCGGGAGTTGGGAGGATACGCAGTATTTT.

With regard to this clone: Relative to the germline gene, one junction end is altered; a read error may explain this. V gene TRBV7-7 combines with J gene TRBJ2-1; possibly TRBD2 for D (5 bases). Germline-derived CDR1 and CDR2 are SSHAT and FNYEAQ (reference sequence). The CDR3 is made up of 13 amino acids. Here the CDR3 reads CASSLDSAGEQFF. DNA for the CDR3: TGTGCTAGCAGCTTAGACTCTGCGGGTGAGCAGTTCTTC.

This clone was counted only a few times. V and J are TRBV15 and TRBJ1-2; 8 positions match TRBD1. Germline loops: CDR1 LNHNV, CDR2 YYDKDF (reference sequence). V gave up 1 base and J gave up 8 bases; unmatched junction bases: 6. CDR3 length: 14 amino acids. For the CDR3, the DNA is TGTGCCACCAGCAGAGGGACAGGGCTATGGGGCTACACCTTC. Its translation is CATSRGTGLWGYTF.

The chain couples TRBV7-9 to TRBJ1-4; 7 bases agree with TRBD1. Looked up from germline, CDR1 is SEHNR and CDR2 is FQNEAQ (reference sequence). With V trimmed by 6 bases and J by 5 bases, 6 bases remained unmatched. This CDR3 is 14 amino acids long. The chain's CDR3 is CASRPGQNNEKLFF. The CDR3 nucleotides are TGTGCCAGCAGACCGGGACAGAACAATGAAAAACTGTTTTTT.

CDR3 residues: CASSQERVGNEQFF. The CDR3 DNA is TGTGCCAGCAGCCAAGAACGGGTGGGCAATGAGCAGTTCTTC. The V gene is TRBV14, the J gene TRBJ2-1; D remains ambiguous. Germline V gene lookup returns CDR1 SGHDN and CDR2 FVKESK. There are 14 residues in the CDR3. The V end was cut by 0 bases, the J end by 6 bases, with 9 bases between.

V is TRBV6-4 and J is TRBJ2-2; 10 bases fit TRBD2. The trim removed 5 bases at V and 4 bases at J, leaving 4 bases unmatched. Germline CDR1 and CDR2: MRHNA and SNTAGT. CDR3 size: 15 residues. The DNA for the CDR3 is TGTGCCAGCAGTTCACTAGCGGGGCCCACCGGGGAGCTGTTTTTT. Residues: CASSSLAGPTGELFF.

The chain recombines TRBV19 with TRBJ1-5, with D perhaps matching TRBD1 (6 bases). Germline loops: CDR1 LNHDA, CDR2 SQIVND (reference sequence). The V end lost 5 bases, the J end lost 0 bases, and 17 bases lay between the germline ends. The CDR3 runs to 17 residues. The CDR3 spells CASSSPSRGNSNQPQHF. The CDR3 DNA follows: TGTGCCAGTAGTTCCCCTTCTAGGGGGAATAGCAATCAGCCCCAGCATTTT.

The chain combines TRBV6-1 with TRBJ1-1; D gene uncertain. The CDR3 has 13 amino acids. V was cut by 0 bases and J by 8 bases, with 10 bases left in between. Per germline, CDR1 MNHNS and CDR2 SASEGT. The CDR3, as DNA: TGTGCCAGCAGTGAAGCGCTAAGAAGAGAAGCTTTCTTT. Protein sequence: CASSEALRREAFF.

The chain couples TRBV6-5 to TRBJ2-1; D is uncertain. CDR1 is MNHEY, CDR2 SVGAGI, per germline. This CDR3 is 11 amino acids long. The V end was cut by 6 bases, the J end by 7 bases, with 7 bases between. The CDR3 loop reads CASSPGNEQFF. The CDR3 nucleotides are TGTGCCAGCAGCCCCGGGAATGAGCAGTTCTTC.

The genes are TRBV19 and TRBJ1-1; TRBD1 is a possible D gene (5 bases). V was trimmed by 10 bases and J by 1 base, leaving 16 bases between them. Per the germline V gene, CDR1 is LNHDA and CDR2 is SQIVND (reference sequence). CDR3 length: 14 amino acids. CDR3 coding DNA: TGTGCCATCACTGGGACTGGAGCGAACACTGAAGCTTTCTTT. It yields the protein CAITGTGANTEAFF.

The gene calls are TRBV5-4 and TRBJ2-5; 10 nucleotides align to TRBD2. Germline CDR1 is SGHNT and CDR2 is YYREEE (reference sequence). V dropped 0 bases and J dropped 7; count of bases not matched to a gene: 9. The CDR3 spans 16 residues. The CDR3 nucleotides read TGTGCCAGCAGCTTGGACCCAGCGGGAGGGCCTGGGACCCAGTACTTC. This encodes CASSLDPAGGPGTQYF.

The genes are TRBV5-4 and TRBJ2-3; D unclear. The CDR3 sequence is 13 residues long. CDR1 is SGHNT and CDR2 is YYREEE in the germline V gene (reference sequence). V was clipped by 4 bases and J by 6 bases, with 12 bases between them. In DNA form, the CDR3 reads TGTGCCAGCAGCACCATCATTGAGGATACGCAGTATTTT. It translates to CASSTIIEDTQYF.

The chain uses TRBV9 and TRBJ2-1, with TRBD1 matching 8 bases. This CDR3 spans 15 amino acids. Germline assignment: CDR1 SGDLS and CDR2 YYNGEE. Unmatched junction bases numbered 6, after V lost 1 base and J lost 6 bases. This chain's CDR3 is CASSVLDRVGNEQFF. The CDR3 coding sequence is TGTGCCAGCAGCGTATTGGACAGGGTTGGCAATGAGCAGTTCTTC.

V and J are TRBV7-8 and TRBJ2-1; 9 nucleotides agree with TRBD1. Germline CDR1 and CDR2: SGHVS and FQNEAQ. Trimming removed 5 bases from V and 6 bases from J; junction bases left unmatched: 11. The CDR3 has 16 residues. The DNA for the CDR3 is TGTGCCAGCAGCATCACAACCGGGACAGGGTTCAATGAGCAGTTCTTC. Its protein product is CASSITTGTGFNEQFF.

The chain links TRBV5-1 to TRBJ2-2, with TRBD1 matching 10 bases. CDR3 length: 16 amino acids. V shed 5 bases, J shed 3 bases, and the junction held 7 bases outside the gene matches. Germline CDR1 SGHRS, CDR2 YFSETQ. The CDR3 sequence: CASSLDRGSHTGELFF. As DNA, the CDR3 is TGCGCCAGCAGTCTGGACAGGGGGTCGCACACCGGGGAGCTGTTTTTT.

This clone occurred once. V and J are TRBV19 and TRBJ2-5, with 8 bases matching TRBD1. V was clipped by 4 bases and J by 5 bases; unmatched bases: 9. The CDR3 consists of 15 residues. Germline V gene data show CDR1 as LNHDA and CDR2 as SQIVND (reference sequence). As DNA, the CDR3 is TGTGCCAGTAGTACGACAGGGGTTTCTATTGAGACCCAGTACTTC. This encodes CASSTTGVSIETQYF.

The CDR3 loop reads CASSINAEVNTEAFF. The CDR3 DNA sequence: TGTGCCAGCTCCATTAATGCGGAGGTGAACACTGAAGCTTTCTTT. The rearrangement links TRBV18 to TRBJ1-1; no clear D. Trimming stripped 6 bases from V and 0 bases from J, with 14 bases between. The CDR3 is 15 residues long. Germline assignment: CDR1 KGHSH and CDR2 LQKENI.

The chain is built from TRBV7-8 and TRBJ2-7; 8 nucleotides match TRBD1. V gave up 5 bases and J gave up 6 bases; unmatched junction bases: 9. The CDR3 is made up of 14 amino acids. The V gene's germline CDR1 is SGHVS and CDR2 FQNEAQ. The CDR3 loop is CASSPSAGQGEQYF. The CDR3 bases are TGTGCCAGCAGCCCTAGCGCTGGACAGGGCGAGCAGTACTTC.

The gene calls are TRBV7-2 and TRBJ2-3; 10 nucleotides agree with TRBD2. Per germline, CDR1 SGHTA and CDR2 FQGNSA. The CDR3 has 18 residues. V shed 6 bases and J 4 bases; nucleotides not matched to a gene: 16. Written as DNA, the CDR3 is TGTGCCAGCAGAAAGACGGATAGGCTAGCGGGAGTTGCAGATACGCAGTATTTT. Translated: CASRKTDRLAGVADTQYF.